A selection of T cell receptor beta chains follows, all from one sample in a study of shared clonotypes between healthy human individuals. Data came from immunoSEQ multiplex PCR; TCRdb stores just in-frame clones and leaves some out. The table has 150,000 to 200,000 clones, 65% to 80% seen once. Sample: memory CD4+ T cells sorted from blood. These receptors were taken from a man aged 25-40 years in good health. The CDR3 runs from the conserved cysteine through the conserved F or W. Fields, in order: CDR3 length, V gene, J gene, D gene, clone size, CDR3 DNA, CDR3 protein. A D gene is named only where the DNA matches it firmly. Some rows mark clone size as missing; the rest say once, few, many or name a class of expanded clone.

>11|TRBV29-1|TRBJ2-3|TRBD2|-
TGCAGCGGCGGGGGGCCAGATACGCAGTATTTT
CSGGGPDTQYF
>15|TRBV4-3|TRBJ1-1|-|few
TGCGCCAGCAGCCCTCGTGCGCATTTGAACACTGAAGCTTTCTTT
CASSPRAHLNTEAFF
>14|TRBV4-2|TRBJ2-7|-|-
TGTGCCAGCAGCCACAGAACCGGGGACTACGAGCAGTACTTC
CASSHRTGDYEQYF
>15|TRBV7-8|TRBJ2-3|TRBD2|-
TGTGCCAGCAGCTTAGCGTCTAGCGGTGTTGATACGCAGTATTTT
CASSLASSGVDTQYF
>17|TRBV7-2|TRBJ2-3|-|-
TGTGCCAGCAGCTCCGGGCCGGAAAATAAGGGCACAGATACGCAGTATTTT
CASSSGPENKGTDTQYF
>15|TRBV27|TRBJ1-5|TRBD1|-
TGTGCCAGCAGCCTGACAGGGGCGAGAGGTCAGCCCCAGCATTTT
CASSLTGARGQPQHF
>16|TRBV14|TRBJ2-4|-|-
TGTGCCAGCAGCTCATACCACAGGGAAGGCAAAAACATTCAGTACTTC
CASSSYHREGKNIQYF
>14|TRBV5-1|TRBJ1-4|TRBD1|-
TGCGCCAGCAGCCTAGGGACAGCTGAAGAAAAACTGTTTTTT
CASSLGTAEEKLFF
>16|TRBV11-2|TRBJ2-1|TRBD2|-
TGTGCCAGCAGCCCCCTTAGCGGGAGGGCCTCCAATGAGCAGTTCTTC
CASSPLSGRASNEQFF
>13|TRBV27|TRBJ2-2|-|-
TGTGCCAGCAGTCCCCCGGGGGCCGGGGAGCTGTTTTTT
CASSPPGAGELFF
>12|TRBV29-1|TRBJ1-5|-|-
TGCAGCGTGCGTAACAGCAATCAGCCCCAGCATTTT
CSVRNSNQPQHF
>15|TRBV9|TRBJ1-3|-|-
TGTGCCAGCAGCGGAGGGCCCGGCTCTGGAAACACCATATATTTT
CASSGGPGSGNTIYF
>16|TRBV11-2|TRBJ2-1|TRBD2|-
TGTGCCAGCAGCTTAGCCGGACTAGCGGGAGGCAATGAGCAGTTCTTC
CASSLAGLAGGNEQFF
>15|TRBV15|TRBJ2-3|-|-
TGTGCCACCAGCAGGGCCAGAAGGGAGACAGATACGCAGTATTTT
CATSRARRETDTQYF
>15|TRBV5-1|TRBJ2-1|-|few
TGCGCCAGCAGCGACCAGGGGGGAGCCTACAATGAGCAGTTCTTC
CASSDQGGAYNEQFF
>17|TRBV28|TRBJ1-3|-|once
TGTGCCAGCAGTGCCCTGCAAGGGATCCCCCCTGGAAACACCATATATTTT
CASSALQGIPPGNTIYF
>15|TRBV6-5|TRBJ2-1|-|-
TGTGCCAGCAAACCGGCAGGGACCCAATACAATGAGCAGTTCTTC
CASKPAGTQYNEQFF
>12|TRBV18|TRBJ1-1|-|-
TGTGCCAGCTCACCACGGGTGACTGAAGCTTTCTTT
CASSPRVTEAFF
>12|TRBV29-1|TRBJ2-7|-|few
TGCAGCGTCGGCCCGCGGTTCGACGAGCAGTACTTC
CSVGPRFDEQYF
>12|TRBV6-1|TRBJ2-3|-|-
TGTGCCAGCAGTGGGCATTTAGATACGCAGTATTTT
CASSGHLDTQYF
>14|TRBV2|TRBJ1-1|TRBD1|few
TGTGCCAGCGGGGACAGGGGTTGGGTCACTGAAGCTTTCTTT
CASGDRGWVTEAFF
>16|TRBV15|TRBJ2-3|-|-
TGTGCCACCAGCAGAGGAAATTCTCCTAGCACAGATACGCAGTATTTT
CATSRGNSPSTDTQYF
>16|TRBV29-1|TRBJ2-2|-|few
TGCAGCGCAACAATTAGCGGCCCCGCCGGGACCGGGGAGCTGTTTTTT
CSATISGPAGTGELFF
>16|TRBV28|TRBJ2-3|-|-
TGTGCCAGCAGCCTCCCTCAGGGTATGAGGACAGATACGCAGTATTTT
CASSLPQGMRTDTQYF
>13|TRBV29-1|TRBJ2-2|TRBD1|few
TGCAGCGTTGAGATCACAGGGGCCGGGGAGCTGTTTTTT
CSVEITGAGELFF
>14|TRBV5-8|TRBJ2-5|-|-
TGTGCCAGCAGCTGGGCCCCATCCCAAGAGACCCAGTACTTC
CASSWAPSQETQYF
>12|TRBV6-1|TRBJ2-5|-|few
TGTGCCAGCAGTTGGGAGAGGGCGACCCAGTACTTC
CASSWERATQYF
>15|TRBV11-2|TRBJ2-5|-|-
TGTGCCAGCAGCTTAGATGGCGCAGGGTCGGAGACCCAGTACTTC
CASSLDGAGSETQYF
>12|TRBV19|TRBJ1-2|-|-
TGTGCCAGTAGTTATCAATACTATGGCTACACCTTC
CASSYQYYGYTF
>15|TRBV5-4|TRBJ2-2|-|-
TGTGCCAGCAGCTTGGTCGGCCCAGGCACCGGGGAGCTGTTTTTT
CASSLVGPGTGELFF
>19|TRBV7-2|TRBJ2-3|TRBD2|-
TGTGCCAGCAGCTTAGGTAGAATAGCGGGAGGGCCTGGTGCAGATACGCAGTATTTT
CASSLGRIAGGPGADTQYF
>18|TRBV15|TRBJ2-3|TRBD1|once
TGTGCCACCAGCAGAGGCAACAGGGGGCGGGATGGCACAGATACGCAGTATTTT
CATSRGNRGRDGTDTQYF
>15|TRBV28|TRBJ1-1|TRBD1|-
TGTGCCAGCAGGCCCGACAGGGGGCGATACACTGAAGCTTTCTTT
CASRPDRGRYTEAFF
>16|TRBV9|TRBJ2-3|TRBD2|-
TGTGCCAGCAGCGAGGGACTAGCGGGCCCCCCCGGTACGCAGTATTTT
CASSEGLAGPPGTQYF
>14|TRBV9|TRBJ2-1|-|once
TGTGCCAGCAGCGTAAGCGGTCGGTGGGGTGAGCAGTTCTTC
CASSVSGRWGEQFF
>15|TRBV9|TRBJ2-2|-|-
TGTGCCAGCAGCGTAATGCCGGAGGCCCACGGGGAGCTGTTTTTT
CASSVMPEAHGELFF
>12|TRBV7-9|TRBJ1-1|-|-
TGTGCCAGCAGCTTGGACAGTGCTGAAGCTTTCTTT
CASSLDSAEAFF
>17|TRBV9|TRBJ2-5|TRBD1|-
TGTGCCAGCAGCCCACCCGTCCGAGACAGGGGTTCTCAGACCCAGTACTTC
CASSPPVRDRGSQTQYF
>18|TRBV18|TRBJ2-2|TRBD1|-
TGTGCCAGCTCATTGCTACATACAACAGGGGCCGAGACCGGGGAGCTGTTTTTT
CASSLLHTTGAETGELFF
>13|TRBV29-1|TRBJ2-7|TRBD1|few
TGCAGCGTTGAAGGACAGGGGCTCTACGAGCAGTACTTC
CSVEGQGLYEQYF
>14|TRBV29-1|TRBJ1-2|-|-
TGCAGCGTTGAATATCTGAGTCTTAACTATGGCTACACCTTC
CSVEYLSLNYGYTF
>14|TRBV18|TRBJ2-3|TRBD1|-
TGTGCCAGCTCACCAGGGACAGGCACAGATACGCAGTATTTT
CASSPGTGTDTQYF
>14|TRBV5-1|TRBJ2-5|TRBD1|few
TGCGCCAGCAGCTTCCCGGGACAGAAAGAGACCCAGTACTTC
CASSFPGQKETQYF
>20|TRBV7-8|TRBJ2-7|TRBD2|once
TGTGCCAGCAGCTTAGGCGCTGTGGCTAGCGGGAGTTTTTATAGGTACGAGCAGTACTTC
CASSLGAVASGSFYRYEQYF
>15|TRBV15|TRBJ2-1|TRBD2|-
TGTGCCACCAGCAGAGTCCCTAGCGGGAGCGATGAGCAGTTCTTC
CATSRVPSGSDEQFF
>16|TRBV12-5|TRBJ1-1|TRBD1|once
TGTGCTAGTGGTTTGGGCCCGGGGACAGCGAACACTGAAGCTTTCTTT
CASGLGPGTANTEAFF
>12|TRBV29-1|TRBJ2-1|-|-
TGCAGCGTTGAGGGCGGCGATGATGAGCAGTTCTTC
CSVEGGDDEQFF
>14|TRBV5-1|TRBJ1-4|-|-
TGCGCCAGCAGCTTGGAGGACAACAGTGAAAAACTGTTTTTT
CASSLEDNSEKLFF
>12|TRBV7-9|TRBJ1-1|-|few
TGTGCCAGCAGCTTGGGTCCATTCGAAGCTTTCTTT
CASSLGPFEAFF
>21|TRBV14|TRBJ2-6|-|-
TGTGCCAGCAGCCAAGGGCGAAGAGGGACAGGATGGACTAGTGGGGCCAACGTCCTGACTTTC
CASSQGRRGTGWTSGANVLTF
>16|TRBV5-1|TRBJ2-1|TRBD1|-
TGCGCCAGCAGCCTCGGGACAGGGGGCACCTACAATGAGCAGTTCTTC
CASSLGTGGTYNEQFF
>14|TRBV5-8|TRBJ2-3|TRBD1|-
TGTGCCAGCAGCCCGGGACAGGGCACAGATACGCAGTATTTT
CASSPGQGTDTQYF
>14|TRBV2|TRBJ1-1|-|-
TGTGCCAGCAGTGTAGAGGAGATGAACACTGAAGCTTTCTTT
CASSVEEMNTEAFF
>10|TRBV7-9|TRBJ2-1|-|-
TGTGCCAGCAGCTTAGGGGGTCAGTTCTTC
CASSLGGQFF
>11|TRBV20-1|TRBJ2-1|-|few
TGCAGTGCTAAGCGACAGCCAGAGCAGTTCTTC
CSAKRQPEQFF
>13|TRBV7-6|TRBJ1-1|-|-
TGTGCCAGCAGCTTAGGACAGGTGACTGAAGCTTTCTTT
CASSLGQVTEAFF
>11|TRBV28|TRBJ2-7|-|-
TGTGCCAGCAGTCACTCCTACGAGCAGTACTTC
CASSHSYEQYF
>14|TRBV30|TRBJ1-5|-|-
TGTGCCTGGAGTTACTTGTTGGGCAATCAGCCCCAGCATTTT
CAWSYLLGNQPQHF
>12|TRBV21-1|TRBJ1-1|-|few
TGTGCCAGCAGCGCCGGACGGCGAGAAGCTTTCTTT
CASSAGRREAFF